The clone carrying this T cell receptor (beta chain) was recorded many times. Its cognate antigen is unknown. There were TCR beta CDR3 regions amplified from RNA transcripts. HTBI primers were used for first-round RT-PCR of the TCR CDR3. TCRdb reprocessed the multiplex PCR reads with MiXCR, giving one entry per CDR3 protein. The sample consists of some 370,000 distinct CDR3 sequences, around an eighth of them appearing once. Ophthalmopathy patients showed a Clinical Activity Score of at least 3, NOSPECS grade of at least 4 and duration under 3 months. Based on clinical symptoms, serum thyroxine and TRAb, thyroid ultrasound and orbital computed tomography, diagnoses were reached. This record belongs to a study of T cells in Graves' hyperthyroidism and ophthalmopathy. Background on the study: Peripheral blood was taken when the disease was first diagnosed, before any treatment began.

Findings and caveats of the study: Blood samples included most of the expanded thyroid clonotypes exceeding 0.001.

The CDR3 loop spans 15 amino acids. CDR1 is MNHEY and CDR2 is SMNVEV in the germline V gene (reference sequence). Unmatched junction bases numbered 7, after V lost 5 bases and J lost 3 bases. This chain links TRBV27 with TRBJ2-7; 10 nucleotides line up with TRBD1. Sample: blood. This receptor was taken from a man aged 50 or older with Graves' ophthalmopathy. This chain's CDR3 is CASSPPGTGVYEQYF. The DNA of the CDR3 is TGTGCCAGCAGTCCGCCCGGGACAGGGGTCTACGAGCAGTACTTC.